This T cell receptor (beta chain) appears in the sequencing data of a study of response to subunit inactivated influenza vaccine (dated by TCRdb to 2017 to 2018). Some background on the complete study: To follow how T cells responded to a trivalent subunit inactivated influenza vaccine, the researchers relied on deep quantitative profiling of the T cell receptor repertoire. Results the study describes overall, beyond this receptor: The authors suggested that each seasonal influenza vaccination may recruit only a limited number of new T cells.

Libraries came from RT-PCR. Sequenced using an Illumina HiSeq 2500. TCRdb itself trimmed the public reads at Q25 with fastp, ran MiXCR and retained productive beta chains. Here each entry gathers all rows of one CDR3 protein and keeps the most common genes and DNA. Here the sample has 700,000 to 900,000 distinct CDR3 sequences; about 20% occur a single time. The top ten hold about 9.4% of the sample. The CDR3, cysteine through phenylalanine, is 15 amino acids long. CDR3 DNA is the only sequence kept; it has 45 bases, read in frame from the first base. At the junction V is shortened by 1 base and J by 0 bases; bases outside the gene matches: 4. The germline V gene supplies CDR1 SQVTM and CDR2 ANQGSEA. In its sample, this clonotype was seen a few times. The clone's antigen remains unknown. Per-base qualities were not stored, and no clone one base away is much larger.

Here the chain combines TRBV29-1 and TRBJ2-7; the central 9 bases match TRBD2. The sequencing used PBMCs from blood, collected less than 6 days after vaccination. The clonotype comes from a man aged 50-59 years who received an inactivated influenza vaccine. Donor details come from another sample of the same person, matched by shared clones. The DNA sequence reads TGCAGCGTTGAAGCGACTAGCGGAATCTCCTACGAGCAGTACTTC. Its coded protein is CSVEATSGISYEQYF.